This TCR beta chain was recovered during a study of T cells in Graves' hyperthyroidism and ophthalmopathy (dated by TCRdb to between 2018 and 2021). With respect to the entire study: Peripheral blood samples were taken at the time of initial diagnosis, prior to any treatment. To identify distinguishing TCR V-J signatures, a discovery cohort of around 100 patients was used, comprising 43 with Graves' ophthalmopathy and 57 with stable Graves' hyperthyroidism. Prospective prediction of ophthalmopathy was tested in an independent validation cohort consisting of 18 to 20 hyperthyroidism patients and more than 15 patients who later progressed to ophthalmopathy. The 95 to 100 discovery patients were divided at random into training and test sets in a 7:3 ratio. In over five Graves' hyperthyroidism patients, the study also compared T-cell repertoires from thyroid tissue with T-cell repertoires from blood. Following sampling, methimazole starting at 30 mg daily was given to hyperthyroidism patients, and high-dose intravenous methylprednisolone was given to ophthalmopathy patients. The paper describes TCR Vbeta CDR3 sequencing of roughly 130 peripheral blood samples, made up of 43 ophthalmopathy patients, 70 to 75 hyperthyroidism patients and roughly 17 progressor patients.

Stable Graves' hyperthyroidism was defined as no progression to ophthalmopathy during 18 months of follow-up. Hyperthyroidism patients were newly diagnosed, with disease duration under 2 months, and aged 18 to 65 years. Exclusion was applied to patients with uncontrolled infections, other autoimmune diseases, pregnancy or lactation. Clinical symptoms, serum thyroxine and TRAb, thyroid ultrasound, and orbital computed tomography formed the basis for the diagnoses. PBMCs were isolated from roughly 10 ml of fresh peripheral blood by Ficoll-Paque density gradient centrifugation. Total RNA was extracted using Trizol reagent, and RNA quality was assessed on an Agilent 2100 Bioanalyzer. General findings and caveats noted by the study authors: In cross-validation, a model built on a 13 V-J signature told ophthalmopathy apart from stable hyperthyroidism with 85% to 90% sensitivity and about 81% specificity, and in testing the same model reached 80%/75%. Sample size was not statistically predetermined, and investigators were not blinded to group allocation. In validation, the model predicted progression to ophthalmopathy with 55% to 71% sensitivity and 72% to 85% specificity, a median of about six months before onset. Most expanded thyroid clonotypes (frequency above 0.001) were also found in blood, which suggests that blood repertoires may mirror thyroid immune responses.

There are many counts of this clonotype. The antigen it binds to is not known. The record has no base qualities; no much larger clone is one base away. The TCR beta CDR3 regions were amplified from the RNA transcripts. The TCR CDR3 was subjected to a first round of RT-PCR using the HTBI primer set and the Qiagen OneStep RT-PCR kit. A second multiplex PCR round built the libraries, followed by size selection and purification. Sequencing of the libraries was done on an Illumina HiSeq2000 using paired-end 100 bp reads. On the authors' methods: SOAPnuke was used to process the raw data, with reads discarded if the reads contained adapters or uncalled bases, had a mean Phred below 15, or lacked an exact constant-primer or identifier match. COPE v1.2.5 was used to merge the high-quality paired reads, and each unique nucleotide sequence was defined as a clonotype. MiTCR v1.1 was used to align the clonotypes against IMGT TRBV, TRBD and TRBJ reference segments. Only V-J combinations with frequency above 0.0001, covering 99% to 99.2% of repertoires, were analysed. A TCS score was defined as the ratio of F50 (clonal expansion) to E x V (chaos), with BLOSUM62-based TCRdist applied between CDR3 peptides within each V-J. Welch's t-statistics and random forest reduced fewer than 550 V-J features to around 14, which were used in a naive Bayes classifier (R e1071). Clones were called with MiXCR by TCRdb after fastp trimmed the public reads at Q25, and only in-frame beta chains were retained. Rows with one shared CDR3 protein collapse into an entry with the most common genes and DNA. The V and J calls, along with clone size, are taken from TCRdb and not from the paper's own processing. The sample table records under 350,000 distinct CDR3 sequences; 15% to 20% of these occur just once. The ten largest clones add up to roughly 49% of the sample.

For this chain, trimming is 3 bases at the V end and 4 bases at the J end, and the number of junction bases without a gene match is 10. From the germline V gene, CDR1 is MDHEN and CDR2 is SYDVKM. The CDR3 holds 17 amino acids from the cysteine to the phenylalanine. The kept DNA is CDR3 alone, 51 bases in frame from the first base. Sample: blood. The chain is encoded by TRBV28 joined to TRBJ2-4; a stretch of 9 junction bases matches TRBD2. The receptor comes from a woman between 45 and 65 years old with Graves' hyperthyroidism. The nucleotide sequence is TGTGCCAGCAGTTTGTCTCGGCTAGCGGGAAAGAAAAACATTCAGTACTTC. This translates into CASSLSRLAGKKNIQYF. The variable domain in full, with residues beyond the CDR3 obtained from the reference TRBV28 and TRBJ2-4 genes, is DVKVTQSSRYLVKRTGEKVFLECVQDMDHENMFWYRQDPGLGLRLIYFSYDVKMKEKGDIPEGYSVSREKKERFSLILESASTNQTSMYLCASSLSRLAGKKNIQYFGAGTRLSVL.